The 18 T cell receptor beta chains presented below share a single source sample, sequenced in a study of T-cell reconstitution after alpha-beta-depleted transplantation in children. The TCRbeta library was prepared with unique molecular identifiers. MiXCR, applied by TCRdb to the PCR reads, yields one record per CDR3 protein. The table has 200,000 to 250,000 distinct CDR3 sequences, approximately 8% seen once; the top ten hold roughly 6%. The sequenced sample was PBMCs, mostly from graft donor cells, obtained 180 days after TCRalphabeta/CD19-depleted stem cell transplant. The receptors originated from a male patient aged 5 to 17 who had a stem cell transplant for acute lymphoblastic leukemia, so the T cells may come from the graft donor.

This clonotype was counted ten times or more. J is TRBJ2-3 and V is TRBV6-5, with D unclear. Trimming stripped 3 bases from V and 2 bases from J, with 9 bases between. Per germline, CDR1 MNHEY and CDR2 SVGAGI. This CDR3 spans 14 amino acids. The DNA of the CDR3 is TGTGCCAGCAGTTATGAAGGTGCCACAGATACGCAGTATTTT. Amino acids: CASSYEGATDTQYF.

The chain joins TRBV7-2 to TRBJ1-6; D possibly corresponds to TRBD1 (6 bases). Trimming removed 2 bases from V and 1 base from J, with 9 bases in between. CDR1 is SGHTA, CDR2 FQGNSA, per germline. The CDR3 contains 16 residues. CDR3 residues: CASSLKRGSYNSPLHF. DNA of the CDR3: TGTGCCAGCAGCTTAAAGAGGGGGTCCTATAATTCACCCCTCCACTTT. Full variable domain (rest looked up from reference TRBV7-2 and TRBJ1-6): GAGVSQSPSNKVTEKGKDVELRCDPISGHTALYWYRQSLGQGLEFLIYFQGNSAPDKSGLPSDRFSAERTGGSVSTLTIQRTQQEDSAVYLCASSLKRGSYNSPLHFGNGTRLTVT.

This clonotype showed up many times. The chain links TRBV7-2 to TRBJ2-5; D remains unclear. The CDR3 covers 16 residues. Trimming took 1 base from V and 1 from J, leaving 13 bases between them. Germline V gene lookup returns CDR1 SGHTA and CDR2 FQGNSA. CDR3 residues: CASSLGGTHLQETQYF. Here the CDR3 DNA reads TGTGCCAGCAGCTTAGGAGGTACACACCTCCAAGAGACCCAGTACTTC.

In its sample, this clonotype was seen many times. The V call is TRBV7-9, the J call TRBJ2-1; D gene ambiguous. The CDR3 covers 12 residues. Germline CDR1 and CDR2: SEHNR and FQNEAQ (reference sequence). The V end was cut by 2 bases, the J end by 9 bases, with 8 bases between. CDR3 region: CASSLKGGEQFF. Here the CDR3 DNA reads TGTGCCAGCAGCTTAAAGGGCGGTGAGCAGTTCTTC.

This clonotype was seen ten or more times. The V and J genes are TRBV29-1 and TRBJ2-7, with D perhaps matching TRBD1 (5 bases). V lost 2 bases and J 1 base, leaving 6 bases between the germline ends. Germline V gene data show CDR1 as SQVTM and CDR2 as ANQGSEA. This CDR3 has 12 residues. The CDR3 region is CSVESGSYEQYF. The CDR3 bases are TGCAGCGTTGAATCAGGGTCCTACGAGCAGTACTTC.

CDR3 region: CASSQLTSGGNEQFF. The CDR3 DNA is TGCGCCAGCAGTCAATTGACTAGCGGGGGCAATGAGCAGTTCTTC. This chain uses TRBV23-1 with TRBJ2-1; TRBD2 agrees at 12 bases. TRBV23-1 is known as an ORF, though its function is uncertain. CDR3 length: 15 amino acids. With V trimmed by 1 base and J by 6 bases, 1 base remained unmatched.

This clonotype was seen repeatedly, ten times or more. The CDR3 DNA sequence: TGCGCCAGCAGCCTCTCAGGGAGGCCTAATGAAAAACTGTTTTTT. Protein sequence: CASSLSGRPNEKLFF. This chain joins TRBV5-1 and TRBJ1-4; D perhaps matches TRBD1 (5 bases). Germline V lookup: CDR1 SGHRS, CDR2 YFSETQ. Trimming took 4 bases from V and 3 from J, leaving 13 bases between them. The CDR3 runs 15 residues.

This clonotype was seen many times. The J gene is TRBJ2-7, the V gene TRBV7-2; 8 bases align to TRBD2. Germline V CDR1 and CDR2: SGHTA, FQGNSA. V gave up 5 bases and J gave up 5 bases; unmatched junction bases: 5. The CDR3 totals 13 residues. CDR3 in amino acids: CASSPGGSHEQYF. CDR3 bases: TGTGCCAGCAGCCCGGGGGGGTCCCACGAGCAGTACTTC.

This clonotype was seen at least ten times. The chain is built from TRBV6-1 and TRBJ2-1, with 12 nucleotides matching TRBD2. V shed 6 bases and J 10 bases; nucleotides not matched to a gene: 7. There are 14 residues in the CDR3. Germline V lookup: CDR1 MNHNS, CDR2 SASEGT. CDR3 residues: CASRSSGRAEEQFF. The CDR3 nucleotides read TGTGCCAGCAGGTCTAGCGGGAGGGCAGAGGAGCAGTTCTTC.

This clonotype was picked up many times. The chain carries TRBV5-1 and TRBJ2-7; D gene unclear. Per germline, CDR1 SGHRS and CDR2 YFSETQ. CDR3 length equals 15 residues. V was clipped by 1 base and J by 3 bases, with 14 bases between them. In nucleotides, the CDR3 is TGCGCCAGCAGCTTGTCCCCCCTAGGCTACTACGAGCAGTACTTC. Protein: CASSLSPLGYYEQYF. Full variable domain (remainder filled in from reference TRBV5-1 and TRBJ2-7): KAGVTQTPRYLIKTRGQQVTLSCSPISGHRSVSWYQQTPGQGLQFLFEYFSETQRNKGNFPGRFSGRQFSNSRSEMNVSTLELGDSALYLCASSLSPLGYYEQYFGPGTRLTVT.

In its sample, this clonotype was seen many times. The CDR3 coding sequence is TGCAGTTCAAATAGGGGAGGGTATGGCTACACCTTC. It is translated as CSSNRGGYGYTF. The rearrangement joins TRBV20-1 to TRBJ1-2; TRBD1 might be the D (5 bases). The CDR3 runs 12 residues. V lost 8 bases and J 5 bases, leaving 15 bases between the germline ends. Per the germline V gene, CDR1 is DFQATT and CDR2 is SNEGSKA (reference sequence).

This clonotype was counted at least ten times. This chain joins TRBV12-3 or TRBV12-4 and TRBJ2-3; either TRBD1 or TRBD2 may fit D (5 bases each). The CDR3 runs 14 residues. Between the trimmed V and J ends, which lost 6 bases and 8 bases, there was a span of 18 bases. Written as DNA, the CDR3 is TGTGCCAGCAGCGAGGGCAGGGTAAGGGGTACGCAGTATTTT. Amino acid sequence: CASSEGRVRGTQYF.

The chain couples TRBV6-5 to TRBJ2-2; D is uncertain. This CDR3 contains 13 residues. The germline V gene has CDR1 MNHEY and CDR2 SVGAGI. Trimming pared 3 bases from V and 7 bases from J, leaving 9 bases between. The CDR3 is CASSYIKGGELFF. The CDR3 region has the DNA TGTGCCAGCAGTTATATCAAGGGCGGGGAGCTGTTTTTT.

In its sample, this clonotype was seen many times. The chain links TRBV13 to TRBJ2-7; the D is unclear. The V and J ends lost 4 bases and 7 bases respectively, with 14 bases between them. The length of the CDR3 is 13 residues. Germline V gene sequence: CDR1 PRHDT, CDR2 FYEKMQ (reference sequence). The CDR3, as DNA: TGTGCCAGCAGCTCCAGAACCCTCGGGGAGCAGTACTTC. Translating it yields CASSSRTLGEQYF.

This clonotype was detected ten times or more. This rearrangement joins TRBV12-3 or TRBV12-4 to TRBJ1-1; the D is unclear. The V end lost 6 bases, the J end lost 0 bases, and 14 bases lay between the germline ends. The CDR3 is 15 amino acids. The CDR3: CASSPAPSLNTEAFF. The CDR3 nucleotides read TGTGCCAGCAGCCCAGCGCCCTCTTTGAACACTGAAGCTTTCTTT.

This chain connects TRBV18 to TRBJ1-1; D not certain. Germline V lookup: CDR1 KGHSH, CDR2 LQKENI. This CDR3 region has 16 residues. V dropped 0 bases and J dropped 3 bases, with 14 bases sitting between them. The CDR3 DNA reads TGTGCCAGCTCACCACCGAGGCGAGCCCGGGACACTGAAGCTTTCTTT. This translates into CASSPPRRARDTEAFF. Full variable domain (rest looked up from reference TRBV18 and TRBJ1-1): NAGVMQNPRHLVRRRGQEARLRCSPMKGHSHVYWYRQLPEEGLKFMVYLQKENIIDESGMPKERFSAEFPKEGPSILRIQQVVRGDSAAYFCASSPPRRARDTEAFFGQGTRLTVV.

This clonotype was observed many times. The chain joins TRBV29-1 to TRBJ2-1; 9 nucleotides line up with TRBD2. CDR3 size: 14 residues. The V and J ends lost 2 bases and 9 bases, in that order; junction bases with no gene match: 8. CDR1 and CDR2 (germline): SQVTM, ANQGSEA. CDR3 sequence reads: CSVEPRLAGREQFF. The CDR3 DNA reads TGCAGCGTTGAACCGAGGCTAGCGGGACGTGAGCAGTTCTTC.

There are many counts of this clonotype. V gene TRBV6-5 combines with J gene TRBJ2-1; D gene ambiguous. There are 15 residues in the CDR3. Germline CDR1 is MNHEY and CDR2 is SVGAGI. The V and J ends lost 0 bases and 4 bases respectively, with 10 bases between them. CDR3: CASSYSAGFYNEQFF. In DNA form, the CDR3 reads TGTGCCAGCAGTTACTCTGCCGGCTTTTACAATGAGCAGTTCTTC.